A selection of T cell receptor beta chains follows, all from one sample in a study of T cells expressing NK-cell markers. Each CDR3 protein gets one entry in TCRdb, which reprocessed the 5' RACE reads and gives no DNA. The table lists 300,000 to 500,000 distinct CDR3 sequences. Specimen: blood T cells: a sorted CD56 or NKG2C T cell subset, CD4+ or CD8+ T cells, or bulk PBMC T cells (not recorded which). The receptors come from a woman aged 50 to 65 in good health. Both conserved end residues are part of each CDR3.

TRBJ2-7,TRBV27,CASSLLTGETPHSSYEQYF
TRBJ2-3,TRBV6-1,CASSGSASTDTQYF
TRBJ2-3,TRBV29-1,CSVEDWGLVSYTQYF
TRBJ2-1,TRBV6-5,CASSYSAFEQFF
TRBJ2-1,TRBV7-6,CASSLEIVGDYNEQFF
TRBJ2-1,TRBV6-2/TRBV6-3,CASSPVGGPRNEQFF
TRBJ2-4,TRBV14,CASSTSGNIQYF
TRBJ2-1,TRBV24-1,CATSDWGPQLATNEQFF
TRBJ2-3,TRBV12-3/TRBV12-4,CASGSRQGGPQYF
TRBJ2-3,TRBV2,CASSEMRGGMRAGVADTQYF
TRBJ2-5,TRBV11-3,CASSLDPGHLETQYF
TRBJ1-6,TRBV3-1,CASSPLSSGLSNSPLHF
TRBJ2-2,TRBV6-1,CCRAANTGELFF
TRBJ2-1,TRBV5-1,CASSVGQRYNEQFF
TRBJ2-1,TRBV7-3,CASSPHPSGSLDEQFF
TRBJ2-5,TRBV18,CASSPTLTGGQETQYF
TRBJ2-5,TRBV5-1,CASSPTELRETQYF
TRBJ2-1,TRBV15,CATSSSGRLAGYNEQFF
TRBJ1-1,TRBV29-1,CSVAGGGLEAFF
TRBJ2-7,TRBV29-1,CSVGWAGQGEQYF
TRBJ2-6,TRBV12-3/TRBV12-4,CASSIRGLGANVLTF
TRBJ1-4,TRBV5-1,CASSSSIAGKGANEKLFF
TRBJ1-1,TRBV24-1,CATSLSDNTEAFF
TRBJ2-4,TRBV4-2,CASSQELSSGRSIQYF
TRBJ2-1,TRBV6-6,CASSQQGSGGEQFF
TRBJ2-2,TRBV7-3,CASSPVGGQTGELFF
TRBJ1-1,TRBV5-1,CASSPVPGQGLTEAFF
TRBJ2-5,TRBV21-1,CASSKSGQGDIETQYF
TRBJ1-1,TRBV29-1,CSVDRGRANTEAFF
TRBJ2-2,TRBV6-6,CASSYTSANTGELFF
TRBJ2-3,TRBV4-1,CASNPSGVTDTQYF
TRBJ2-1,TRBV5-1,CASSSSLAAYNEQFF
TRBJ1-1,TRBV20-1,CSARDQQGPYGTEAFF
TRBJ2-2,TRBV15,CATPGLADTGELFF
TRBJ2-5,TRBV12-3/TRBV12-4,CASSLLLAGETQYF
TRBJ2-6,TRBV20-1,CSARLTGGGSGANVLTF
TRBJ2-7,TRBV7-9,CASGQLDEQYF
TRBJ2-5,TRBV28,CASSLSGQGRPRVVETQYF
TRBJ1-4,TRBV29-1,CSVEETGMQEKLFF
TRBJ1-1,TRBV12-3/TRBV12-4,CASSIAKGRNTEAFF
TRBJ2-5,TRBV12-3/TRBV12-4,CASSLVSSEETQYF
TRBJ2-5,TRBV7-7,CASSSGLAGYRETQYF
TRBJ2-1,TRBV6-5,CASRLGGFYNEQFF
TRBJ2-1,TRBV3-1,CASSQTGGQFF
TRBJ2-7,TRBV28,CASSSPGTVLSYEQYF
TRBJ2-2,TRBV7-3,CASSSGGTIRGGELFF
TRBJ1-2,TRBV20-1,CSAPTGAHVGYTF
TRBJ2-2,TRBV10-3,CAISAQGKTGELFF
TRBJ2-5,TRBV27,CASSLSSGVGETQYF
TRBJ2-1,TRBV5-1,CASSWTTTNEQFF
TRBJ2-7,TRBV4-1,CASSQYGGRVYEQYF